This T cell receptor beta chain was recovered during a study of shared clonotypes between healthy human individuals. Regarding the study as a whole: Clonotypes shared by all four sorted-subset donors had higher generation probabilities than non-shared clonotypes.

Measured with immunoSEQ multiplex PCR; TCRdb has only the in-frame clones, and not every one. The sample has about 1.5 million clones, approximately 98% seen once. The study drew all its donors from Caucasian adults living in Nashville, Tennessee. In the CD4+ fraction, cells were divided into CD45RA+ naive and CD45RA-negative memory subsets. CDR3 length: 20 residues. The V segment lost 1 base and the J segment 1 base; nucleotides outside the gene matches: 14. The germline CDR1 and CDR2 sequences are SGHRS and YFSETQ. Regarding this clone: Its antigen is currently unknown.

This chain joins TRBV5-1 and TRBJ2-3; TRBD2 matches 11 bases. This TCR was recovered from a man aged 25-45 years in good health. The sequencing input was naive CD4+ T cells sorted from blood. The subset here: CD45RA+ positively selected. The CDR3 sequence is CASSLLVLAGGFSRTDTQYF. CDR3 sequence (DNA): TGCGCCAGCAGCTTGTTGGTGCTAGCGGGAGGCTTTTCCCGCACAGATACGCAGTATTTT.